The 25 T cell receptor beta chains below come from one sample, sequenced in a study of graft-versus-host responses after intestinal transplantation. Only in-frame clones appear in the TCRdb table, and some are missing; sequencing was by immunoSEQ multiplex PCR. The table shows approximately 74,000 clones, with roughly 90% occurring only once. The sample was PBMCs, taken 98 days after intestinal transplantation. These receptors all stem from a human patient who received an intestinal transplant, so some T cells may come from the graft donor.

This clone counts as medium-sized. One junction end disagrees with the germline gene, perhaps due to a read error. The chain couples TRBV4-2 to TRBJ2-5; D is unclear. The CDR3 loop spans 13 amino acids. Germline values: CDR1 LGHNA, CDR2 YNFKEQ. CDR3 DNA: TGTGCCAGCAGCCAAGATCTGGTTGCGTCCCGACACTTC. This translates into CASSQDLVASRHF.

The V and J genes are TRBV11-1 and TRBJ1-6; 8 nucleotides align to TRBD1. Germline loops: CDR1 SGHAT, CDR2 FQDESV (reference sequence). V lost 5 bases to trimming and J lost 7 bases; unmatched junction nucleotides: 4. CDR3 length equals 14 residues. In DNA form, the CDR3 reads TGTGCCAGCAGCAAGACAGGGGACAATTCACCCCTCCACTTT. As protein: CASSKTGDNSPLHF.

The chain couples TRBV6-5 to TRBJ1-1, with 7 bases lining up with TRBD1. Germline trimming cut 5 bases from V and 5 bases from J; bases unmatched to any gene: 11. CDR1 is MNHEY, CDR2 SVGAGI, per germline. The CDR3 totals 15 residues. CDR3 coding DNA: TGTGCCAGCAGTCCGTCGACAGGGTCGGGGACTGAAGCTTTCTTT. Its translation: CASSPSTGSGTEAFF.

The genes are TRBV5-1 and TRBJ2-7; D could derive from TRBD1 or TRBD2 (5 bases each). The CDR3 consists of 13 residues. Germline-derived CDR1 and CDR2 are SGHRS and YFSETQ. The V gene lost 0 bases and the J gene lost 6 bases, with 10 bases spanning the gap. CDR3 residues: CASSLEAGTEQYF. The DNA of the CDR3 is TGCGCCAGCAGCTTGGAAGCAGGGACCGAGCAGTACTTC.

J is TRBJ1-5 and V is TRBV6-5, with 8 nucleotides matching TRBD1. The CDR3 loop spans 15 amino acids. Germline V gene sequence: CDR1 MNHEY, CDR2 SVGAGI. Trimming cost V 6 bases and J 1 base; bases outside gene matches: 5. The chain's CDR3 is CASSPRTGSNQPQHF. The CDR3 DNA reads as TGTGCCAGCAGCCCACGGACAGGGAGCAATCAGCCCCAGCATTTT.

The V and J genes are TRBV13 and TRBJ2-1, with D unclear. Between the trimmed V and J ends, which lost 0 bases and 7 bases, there was a span of 7 bases. The CDR3 is 13 amino acids. Germline V gene data show CDR1 as PRHDT and CDR2 as FYEKMQ (reference sequence). CDR3 region: CASSLGHPNEQFF. The DNA of the CDR3 is TGTGCCAGCAGCTTAGGTCACCCTAATGAGCAGTTCTTC. Using reference TRBV13 and TRBJ2-1 for the parts outside the CDR3, the full variable domain is AAGVIQSPRHLIKEKRETATLKCYPIPRHDTVYWYQQGPGQDPQFLISFYEKMQSDKGSIPDRFSAQQFSDYHSELNMSSLELGDSALYFCASSLGHPNEQFFGPGTRLTVL.

About this clone itself: This specimen includes other DNA sequences encoding the same CDR3. V gene TRBV19 combines with J gene TRBJ2-2; D uncertain. This CDR3 is built from 14 residues. V shed 3 bases and J shed 3 bases, with 8 bases lying between them. Germline CDR1 LNHDA, CDR2 SQIVND (reference sequence). The CDR3 loop is CASSIVGYTGELFF. The CDR3 bases are TGTGCCAGTAGTATCGTTGGGTACACCGGGGAGCTGTTTTTT.

The chain is built from TRBV27 and TRBJ1-4, with a possible D match to TRBD1 (5 bases). The CDR3 totals 16 residues. V was trimmed by 1 base and J by 2 bases, leaving 11 bases between them. Germline-derived CDR1 and CDR2 are MNHEY and SMNVEV (reference sequence). In nucleotides, the CDR3 is TGTGCCAGCAGTTTATTAACGGGACGGACTAATGAAAAACTGTTTTTT. It is translated as CASSLLTGRTNEKLFF.

V usage is TRBV7-2 and J usage is TRBJ2-4, with a possible D match to TRBD1 (5 bases). The CDR3 is made up of 14 amino acids. Germline CDR1 and CDR2: SGHTA and FQGNSA. Trimming pared 3 bases from V and 7 bases from J, leaving 13 bases between. The CDR3 spells CASSFDSGINIQYF. The DNA of the CDR3 is TGTGCCAGCAGCTTCGACAGTGGAATTAACATTCAGTACTTC.

V and J are TRBV29-1 and TRBJ2-2; D not resolved. The germline V gene encodes CDR1 SQVTM and CDR2 ANQGSEA. The V end lost 0 bases, the J end lost 6 bases, and 8 bases lay between the germline ends. This CDR3 is built from 13 residues. Here the CDR3 reads CSVEEVVSGELFF. The CDR3 DNA sequence: TGCAGCGTTGAAGAGGTGGTTTCCGGGGAGCTGTTTTTT.

J is TRBJ2-3 and V is TRBV19; TRBD2 agrees at 8 bases. V shed 5 bases and J 0 bases; nucleotides not matched to a gene: 4. The germline CDR1 and CDR2 sequences are LNHDA and SQIVND (reference sequence). The CDR3 runs to 15 residues. CDR3 coding DNA: TGTGCCAGTAGTTGGGCGGGGGGCAGCACAGATACGCAGTATTTT. Encoded protein: CASSWAGGSTDTQYF.

This sequence joins TRBV6-1 and TRBJ1-1; perhaps TRBD1 as D (5 bases). Per germline, CDR1 MNHNS and CDR2 SASEGT. The CDR3 covers 14 residues. V dropped 6 bases and J dropped 6 bases, with 17 bases sitting between them. CDR3 amino acids: CASREQAPLPEAFF. DNA of the CDR3: TGTGCCAGCAGGGAACAGGCTCCCTTGCCTGAAGCTTTCTTT.

The rearrangement joins TRBV10-3 to TRBJ2-1, with TRBD2 as a possible D gene (5 bases). V was shortened by 3 bases and J by 1 base, with 13 bases between the two germline ends. CDR1 and CDR2 from the germline V gene are ENHRY and SYGVKD. This CDR3 has 16 amino acids. CDR3 loop: CAISDPRGRSYNEQFF. CDR3 DNA sequence: TGTGCCATCAGTGATCCTCGAGGGCGATCCTACAATGAGCAGTTCTTC.

V usage is TRBV5-1 and J usage is TRBJ2-2, with 13 nucleotides matching TRBD2. CDR1 SGHRS and CDR2 YFSETQ come from the germline V gene. The CDR3 has 17 residues. The J segment lost 0 bases and the V segment lost 4 bases, leaving 3 bases of the junction unmatched. The CDR3 DNA is TGCGCCAGCAGCAGGGGACTAGCGGGGTCGAACACCGGGGAGCTGTTTTTT. Residues: CASSRGLAGSNTGELFF.

The CDR3 is CASSATVGGEETQYF. The CDR3 coding sequence is TGTGCCAGCAGCGCCACTGTGGGGGGGGAAGAGACCCAGTACTTC. The chain joins TRBV13 to TRBJ2-5, with TRBD2 matching over 7 bases. The CDR3 has 15 amino acids. Trimming cost V 5 bases and J 3 bases; bases outside gene matches: 9. Germline V CDR1 and CDR2: PRHDT, FYEKMQ (reference sequence).

V gene TRBV2 combines with J gene TRBJ2-7, with 15 bases identical to TRBD2. This CDR3 is 14 amino acids long. CDR1 is SNHLY and CDR2 is FYNNEI in the germline V gene. V gave up 5 bases and J gave up 7 bases; unmatched junction bases: 3. The CDR3 spells CASSRTSGRGEQYF. As DNA, the CDR3 is TGTGCCAGCAGTCGGACTAGCGGGAGGGGTGAGCAGTACTTC.

The chain joins TRBV5-8 to TRBJ2-3, with 13 bases fitting TRBD2. Germline assignment: CDR1 SGHTS and CDR2 YDEGEE. Trimming took 6 bases from V and 3 from J; bases not matched to a gene: 7. This CDR3 has 16 residues. As DNA, the CDR3 is TGTGCCAGCACCAAGCTACTAGCGGGAGGGACAGATACGCAGTATTTT. It codes for CASTKLLAGGTDTQYF.

V gene TRBV5-1 combines with J gene TRBJ2-7; D gene ambiguous. The CDR3 spans 15 residues. V lost 3 bases, J lost 4 bases, and 17 bases lay in between. Germline V gene sequence: CDR1 SGHRS, CDR2 YFSETQ. In DNA, the CDR3 is TGCGCCAGCAGCTGGGATTCTTGGACGGCTTACGAGCAGTACTTC. Its protein is CASSWDSWTAYEQYF.

This clone was recorded once. The CDR3: CASSSGTGLREQYF. The DNA of the CDR3 is TGTGCCAGCAGCTCGGGGACAGGGTTGCGCGAGCAGTACTTC. V is TRBV9 and J is TRBJ2-7; TRBD1 matches 9 bases. After removal of 4 bases from V and 6 bases from J, the junction contained 8 bases not matched to a gene. The CDR3 is made up of 14 amino acids. Germline V lookup: CDR1 SGDLS, CDR2 YYNGEE. Supplemented by reference TRBV9 and TRBJ2-7, the full variable domain reads DSGVTQTPKHLITATGQRVTLRCSPRSGDLSVYWYQQSLDQGLQFLIQYYNGEERAKGNILERFSAQQFPDLHSELNLSSLELGDSALYFCASSSGTGLREQYFGPGTRLTVT.

The chain couples TRBV5-4 to TRBJ2-7; the match to TRBD2 covers 10 bases. In germline, CDR1 is SGHNT, CDR2 YYREEE (reference sequence). The CDR3 has 16 amino acids. The V and J ends lost 1 base and 0 bases, in that order; junction bases with no gene match: 4. DNA of the CDR3: TGTGCCAGCAGCTTGCGCCTAGCGGGAGTCTCCTACGAGCAGTACTTC. As protein: CASSLRLAGVSYEQYF.

This clone was seen a single time. The chain combines TRBV25-1 with TRBJ2-1, with TRBD2 matching 9 bases. The CDR3 totals 14 residues. Germline CDR1 and CDR2: MGHDK and SYGVNS. J gave up 8 bases and V 7 bases, and 9 bases lay outside the gene matches. CDR3 protein: CASNKGLAGDEQFF. As DNA, the CDR3 is TGTGCCAGCAATAAGGGACTAGCTGGCGATGAGCAGTTCTTC.

The CDR3 coding sequence is TGTGCCAGCAGCTTGGAGCGGGGGTCGGCTAGCGGGGTGACAGATACGCAGTATTTT. It yields the protein CASSLERGSASGVTDTQYF. The chain carries TRBV5-4 and TRBJ2-3; TRBD2 matches at 9 bases. There are 19 residues in the CDR3. Germline lookup yields CDR1 SGHNT and CDR2 YYREEE (reference sequence). J lost 3 bases, V lost 0 bases, and 14 bases had no gene match.

The chain has TRBV18 and TRBJ2-3; D gene ambiguous. V shed 1 base and J shed 0 bases, with 8 bases lying between them. Germline V CDR1 and CDR2: KGHSH, LQKENI. The CDR3 is 15 amino acids. The CDR3 coding sequence is TGTGCCAGCTCACCACAGCCTACTAGCACAGATACGCAGTATTTT. Protein product: CASSPQPTSTDTQYF.

The J gene is TRBJ1-1, the V gene TRBV4-2; 10 nucleotides agree with TRBD1. This CDR3 is built from 14 residues. Trimming removed 2 bases from V and 4 bases from J; junction bases left unmatched: 1. Looked up from germline, CDR1 is LGHNA and CDR2 is YNFKEQ. Written as DNA, the CDR3 is TGTGCCAGCAGCCAAAGGACAGGGGGCACTGAAGCTTTCTTT. Its translation is CASSQRTGGTEAFF.

The rearrangement joins TRBV7-9 to TRBJ1-1; 9 bases align to TRBD1. Unmatched junction bases numbered 5, after V lost 5 bases and J lost 4 bases. The CDR3 runs to 14 residues. The V gene's germline CDR1 is SEHNR and CDR2 FQNEAQ (reference sequence). The CDR3 protein is CASSPVTGGTEAFF. The CDR3 nucleotides read TGTGCCAGCAGCCCAGTGACAGGGGGCACTGAAGCTTTCTTT.